The clone carrying this T cell receptor (beta chain) was counted ten times or more. Different DNA sequences within this sample yield the same CDR3. These data come from a study of shared clonotypes between healthy human individuals. The table came from immunoSEQ multiplex PCR; TCRdb's copy has only in-frame clones and leaves some out. Of over 700,000 clones in the sample, 55% to 75% are singletons; the top ten hold approximately 1.7%. Donors, without exception, were Caucasian adults residing in Nashville, Tennessee. This clonotype was sampled from a woman aged 25 to 39 in good health. The specimen was memory CD4+ T cells sorted from blood. Subset here: CD45RA-negative fraction.

The CDR3 nucleotides are TGTGCCAGTAGTCTCCAGGGGGTGGGTGAGCAGTTCTTC. Translated, it gives CASSLQGVGEQFF. V usage is TRBV19 and J usage is TRBJ2-1, with 7 bases lining up with TRBD1. This CDR3 spans 13 amino acids. With V trimmed by 5 bases and J by 9 bases, 7 bases remained unmatched. From germline, CDR1 is LNHDA and CDR2 SQIVND (reference sequence).